This T cell receptor beta chain was identified in a study of CD8+ T cells in alopecia areata. V was clipped by 0 bases and J by 4 bases, with 15 bases between them. CDR1 is LGHNA, CDR2 YSLEER, per germline. The CDR3 loop spans 16 amino acids. Following RNA extraction, reverse transcription yielded cDNA that acted as the sequencing template. Some clones are missing from TCRdb's copy, which holds only in-frame ones; the method was immunoSEQ multiplex PCR. In the table there are about 270,000 clones, 60% of which are singletons. The treatment is: oral pan-JAK inhibitor, 5-10 mg twice daily. There are a few counts of this clone.

This TCR derives from a human donor with alopecia areata. The V call is TRBV4-3, the J call TRBJ1-2; possibly TRBD1 for D (5 bases). This specimen consisted of CD4+ T cells sorted from blood, obtained at week 52, from a patient treated with tofacitinib. Here the CDR3 reads CASSQDPRGPSYGYTF. The CDR3 DNA sequence: TGCGCCAGCAGCCAAGATCCAAGGGGACCTTCCTATGGCTACACCTTC.